Below are 2 T cell receptor beta chains sequenced from a single sample in a study of blood T cells in healthy people across ages. Together with a sample-barcoded 5' primer, a J-beta primer mix was included in a second PCR lasting about 7 to 12 cycles. MiXCR, run by TCRdb on the 5' RACE reads, gives a single entry per CDR3 protein. There are roughly 700,000 distinct CDR3 sequences in the sample; 32% occur only once, and over 15% lies in the top ten. Sample: blood. The receptors originated from a woman of 80 years or more in good health.

This clonotype was seen at least ten times. The chain combines TRBV20-1 with TRBJ2-4, with D possibly matching TRBD1 (5 bases). The CDR3 has 15 amino acids. Trimming pared 0 bases from V and 1 base from J, leaving 10 bases between. From germline, CDR1 is DFQATT and CDR2 SNEGSKA (reference sequence). CDR3 sequence reads: CSARDPHRAKNIQYF. CDR3 DNA sequence: TGCAGTGCTAGAGATCCGCACAGGGCCAAAAACATTCAGTACTTC.

This clonotype was seen only a few times. This rearrangement joins TRBV12-3 or TRBV12-4 to TRBJ2-7; D might be TRBD1 (5 bases). The CDR3 covers 14 residues. V was trimmed by 4 bases and J by 1 base, leaving 11 bases between them. In DNA form, the CDR3 reads TGTGCCAGCAGTTGGGGATCAGGGTCCTACGAGCAGTACTTC. Translated: CASSWGSGSYEQYF.